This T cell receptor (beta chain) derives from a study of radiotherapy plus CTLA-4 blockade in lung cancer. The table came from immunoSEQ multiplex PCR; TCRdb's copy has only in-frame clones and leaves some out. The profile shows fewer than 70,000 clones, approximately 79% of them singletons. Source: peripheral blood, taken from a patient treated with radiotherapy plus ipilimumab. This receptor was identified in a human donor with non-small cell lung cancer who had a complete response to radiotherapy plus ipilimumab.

CDR3 in amino acids: CAWHRDRPYGYTF. CDR3 bases: TGTGCCTGGCACCGGGACAGGCCATATGGCTACACCTTC. This chain links TRBV30 with TRBJ1-2, with 8 positions matching TRBD1. Trimming at V came to 5 bases and at J to 5 bases, leaving 7 bases not matched to a gene. CDR3 length: 13 amino acids. The germline CDR1 and CDR2 sequences are GTSNPN and SVGIG (reference sequence).